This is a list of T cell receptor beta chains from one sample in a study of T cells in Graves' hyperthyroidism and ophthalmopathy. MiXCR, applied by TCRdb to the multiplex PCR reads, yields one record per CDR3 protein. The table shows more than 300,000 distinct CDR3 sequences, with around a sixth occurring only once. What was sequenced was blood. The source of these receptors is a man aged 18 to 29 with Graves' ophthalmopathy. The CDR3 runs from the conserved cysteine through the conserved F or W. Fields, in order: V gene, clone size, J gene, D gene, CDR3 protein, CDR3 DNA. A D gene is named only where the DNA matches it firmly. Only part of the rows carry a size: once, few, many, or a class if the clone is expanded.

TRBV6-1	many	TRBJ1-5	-	CASSEIQPQHF	TGTGCCAGCAGTGAAATTCAGCCCCAGCATTTT
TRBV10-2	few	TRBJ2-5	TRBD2	CASSWTSGGAKTQYF	TGCGCCAGCAGCTGGACTAGCGGGGGGGCCAAGACCCAGTACTTC
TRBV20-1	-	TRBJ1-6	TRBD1	CSARDEQGAGSPLHF	TGCAGTGCTAGAGATGAGCAGGGGGCTGGTTCACCCCTCCACTTT
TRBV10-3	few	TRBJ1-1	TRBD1	CAINPDRGDGEAFF	TGTGCCATCAACCCGGACAGGGGGGACGGTGAAGCTTTCTTT
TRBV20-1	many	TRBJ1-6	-	CSAREGTPNSPLHF	TGCAGTGCTAGGGAAGGGACCCCCAATTCACCCCTCCACTTT
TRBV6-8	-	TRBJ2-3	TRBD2	CASRPGRVQNTDTQYF	TGTGCCAGCAGACCTGGGAGGGTACAGAACACAGATACGCAGTATTTT
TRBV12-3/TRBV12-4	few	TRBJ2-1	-	CASSFSSSNEQFF	TGTGCCAGCAGTTTTAGTAGTTCCAATGAGCAGTTCTTC
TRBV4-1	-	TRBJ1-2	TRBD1	CASSPHAGGGGYTF	TGCGCCAGCAGCCCACATGCAGGGGGAGGAGGCTACACCTTC
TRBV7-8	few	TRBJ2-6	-	CASSLAQGFSSGANVLTF	TGTGCCAGCAGCTTAGCGCAGGGATTCAGTTCTGGGGCCAACGTCCTGACTTTC
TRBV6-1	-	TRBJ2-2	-	CASSRAGGDDTGELFF	TGTGCCAGCAGTAGGGCTGGCGGGGACGACACCGGGGAGCTGTTTTTT
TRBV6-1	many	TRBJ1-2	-	CASSGGFSDGYTF	TGTGCCAGCAGTGGGGGTTTTTCAGATGGCTACACCTTC
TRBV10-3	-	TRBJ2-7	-	CAISESLDNEQYF	TGTGCCATCAGTGAGTCGCTTGACAACGAGCAGTACTTC
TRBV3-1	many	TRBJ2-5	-	CASSEGGSQETQYF	TGTGCCAGCAGCGAAGGGGGTAGCCAAGAGACCCAGTACTTC
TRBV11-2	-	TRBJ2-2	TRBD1	CASSLQGVGVLFF	TGTGCCAGCAGCTTACAGGGGGTCGGGGTGCTGTTTTTT
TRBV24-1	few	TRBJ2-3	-	CATSDFPPPDRISTDTQYF	TGTGCCACCAGTGATTTCCCCCCACCTGACAGAATCTCAACAGATACGCAGTATTTT
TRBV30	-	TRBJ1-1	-	CAWSRENTEAFF	TGTGCCTGGAGTAGAGAGAACACTGAAGCTTTCTTT
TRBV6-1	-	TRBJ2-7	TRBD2	CASSQGLLDEQYF	TGTGCCAGCAGCCAGGGACTACTCGACGAGCAGTACTTC
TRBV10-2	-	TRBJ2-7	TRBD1	CASSEGTGDGAYEQYF	TGCGCCAGCAGTGAGGGTACAGGGGACGGCGCCTACGAGCAGTACTTC
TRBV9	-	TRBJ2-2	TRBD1	CASSTDRVTGELFF	TGTGCCAGCAGCACGGACAGGGTGACCGGGGAGCTGTTTTTT
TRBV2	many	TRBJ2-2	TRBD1	CASNIRDRVTGELFF	TGTGCCAGCAATATCCGGGACAGGGTCACCGGGGAGCTGTTTTTT
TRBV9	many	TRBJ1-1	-	CASSEEGLNTEAFF	TGTGCCAGCTCGGAGGAGGGGCTGAACACTGAAGCTTTCTTT
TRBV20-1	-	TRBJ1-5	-	CSATPSNQPQHF	TGCAGTGCAACCCCCAGCAATCAGCCCCAGCATTTT
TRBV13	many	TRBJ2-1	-	CASSARVYNEQFF	TGTGCCAGCAGCGCCAGGGTATACAATGAGCAGTTCTTC
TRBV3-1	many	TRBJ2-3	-	CASSPFGLSGHTDTQYF	TGTGCCAGCAGCCCCTTTGGACTCTCGGGACATACAGATACGCAGTATTTT
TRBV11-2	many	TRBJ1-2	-	CASSFSGQVYGYTF	TGTGCCAGCAGCTTCTCGGGGCAGGTCTATGGCTACACCTTC
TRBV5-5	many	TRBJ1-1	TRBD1	CASSLWDSTEAFF	TGTGCCAGCAGCTTGTGGGACAGCACTGAAGCTTTCTTT
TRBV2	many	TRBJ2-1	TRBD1	CASSEGRGGGEQFF	TGTGCCAGCAGTGAAGGGCGAGGGGGCGGTGAGCAGTTCTTC
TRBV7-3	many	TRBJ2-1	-	CASSLGLSSSYNEQFF	TGTGCCAGCAGTCTAGGGCTCAGTAGCTCCTACAATGAGCAGTTCTTC
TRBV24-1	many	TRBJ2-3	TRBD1	CATSDFTGGIDTDTQYF	TGTGCCACCAGTGATTTTACAGGGGGCATCGATACAGATACGCAGTATTTT
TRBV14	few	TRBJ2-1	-	CASSRMGDEQFF	TGTGCCAGCAGCCGGATGGGTGATGAGCAGTTCTTC
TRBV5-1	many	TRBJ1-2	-	CASSLAPPRGYTF	TGCGCCAGCAGCTTGGCCCCCCCTAGGGGCTACACCTTC
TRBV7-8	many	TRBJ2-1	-	CASSLGPGTYTYSYNEQFF	TGTGCCAGCAGCTTAGGCCCCGGGACCTACACCTACTCCTACAATGAGCAGTTCTTC
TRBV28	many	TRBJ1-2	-	CASDSNYGYTF	TGTGCCAGCGACTCTAACTATGGCTACACCTTC
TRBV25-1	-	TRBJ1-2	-	CASSEAWGAEYGYTF	TGTGCCAGCAGTGAGGCATGGGGGGCGGAGTATGGCTACACCTTC